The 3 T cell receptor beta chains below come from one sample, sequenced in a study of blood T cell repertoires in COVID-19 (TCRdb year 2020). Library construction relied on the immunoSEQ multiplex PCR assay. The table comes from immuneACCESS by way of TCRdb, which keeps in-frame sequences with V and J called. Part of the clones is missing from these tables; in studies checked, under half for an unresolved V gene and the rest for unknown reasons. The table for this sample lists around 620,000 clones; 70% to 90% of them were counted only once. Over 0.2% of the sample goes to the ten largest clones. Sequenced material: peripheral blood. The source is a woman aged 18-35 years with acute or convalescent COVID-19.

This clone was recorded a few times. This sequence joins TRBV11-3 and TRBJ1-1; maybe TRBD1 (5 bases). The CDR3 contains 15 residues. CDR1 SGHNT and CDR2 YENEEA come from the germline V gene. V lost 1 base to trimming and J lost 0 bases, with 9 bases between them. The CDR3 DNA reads TGTGCCAGCAGCTTAGGTGCAGGGATGAACACTGAAGCTTTCTTT. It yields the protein CASSLGAGMNTEAFF.

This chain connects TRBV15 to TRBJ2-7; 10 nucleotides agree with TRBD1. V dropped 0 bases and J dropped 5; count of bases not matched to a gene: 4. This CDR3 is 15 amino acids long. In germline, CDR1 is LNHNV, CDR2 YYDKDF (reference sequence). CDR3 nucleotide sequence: TGTGCCACCAGCAGAGATCTAGGGACAGGGGACGAGCAGTACTTC. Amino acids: CATSRDLGTGDEQYF.

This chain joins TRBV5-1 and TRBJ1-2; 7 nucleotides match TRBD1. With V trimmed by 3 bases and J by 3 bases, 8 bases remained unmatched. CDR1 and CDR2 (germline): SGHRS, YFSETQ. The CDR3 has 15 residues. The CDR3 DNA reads TGCGCCAGCAGCTCAACAGGGGAAACCCACTATGGCTACACCTTC. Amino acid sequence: CASSSTGETHYGYTF.